The entry below describes one T cell receptor (beta chain). The data were obtained in a study of blood T cell repertoires in COVID-19. Study summary: Both acute and convalescent COVID-19 samples were obtained from the United States, Italy and Spain.

This table comes from immunoSEQ multiplex PCR, and its TCRdb copy is limited to in-frame clones, with some not included. The sample gives 300,000 to 350,000 clones, about 90% of which show up once; approximately 0.99% is in the top ten. The germline V gene has CDR1 MNHEY and CDR2 SMNVEV (reference sequence). The CDR3 runs to 15 residues. V shed 7 bases and J shed 6 bases, with 21 bases lying between them. In terms of age and location, participants ranged from roughly 18 to 95 years and lived in about 25 US areas. Participant-given clinical history determined each cohort assignment. This chain connects TRBV27 to TRBJ1-1; D unresolved. The TCR comes from a woman aged 30 to 39 who had recovered from COVID-19. The sequenced sample consisted of PBMCs or T cells enriched from blood (not recorded which). CDR3 DNA: TGTGCCAGCAAAATGACGGGAATGGGAGTCTCTGAAGCTTTCTTT. Amino acids: CASKMTGMGVSEAFF.